Listed below are T cell receptor beta chains from one sample, sequenced in a study of blood T cells in healthy people across ages. TCRdb fed the 5' RACE reads into MiXCR, producing one record per CDR3 protein. The sample holds roughly 550,000 distinct CDR3 sequences, around 24% seen once. The same sample was also studied in work on T cells of mothers and their children.

What was sequenced was blood. These receptors all come from a boy under 18 in good health. Both conserved end residues are part of each CDR3. A D gene is named only where the DNA matches it firmly. Where a row states a size, it is once, few, many or the class of an expanded clone; other rows omit it.

V	J	size	D	CDR3	DNA
TRBV5-5	TRBJ1-1	few	.	CASSFSGANTEAFF	TGTGCCAGCAGCTTTTCGGGGGCGAACACTGAAGCTTTCTTT
TRBV20-1	TRBJ1-4	few	TRBD1	CSAREGGRNLEKLFF	TGCAGTGCTAGAGAAGGGGGCCGGAATCTTGAAAAACTGTTTTTT
TRBV28	TRBJ2-1	.	.	CASSFTGVGEKYNEQFF	TGTGCCAGCAGTTTTACCGGCGTGGGGGAAAAGTACAATGAGCAGTTCTTC
TRBV4-3	TRBJ2-1	.	TRBD2	CASSQVTAGVSYNEQFF	TGCGCCAGCAGCCAAGTGACAGCGGGAGTATCCTACAATGAGCAGTTCTTC
TRBV7-9	TRBJ1-5	.	TRBD1	CASSDDRGNQPQHF	TGTGCCAGCAGCGACGACAGGGGAAATCAGCCCCAGCATTTT
TRBV4-2	TRBJ1-4	.	.	CASSQEYVRLGGEKLFF	TGTGCCAGCAGCCAAGAATACGTTCGCTTAGGAGGAGAAAAACTGTTTTTT
TRBV5-5	TRBJ2-1	.	.	CASRGGVGHNEQFF	TGTGCCAGCAGGGGGGGTGTTGGACACAATGAGCAGTTCTTC
TRBV28	TRBJ2-7	few	.	CASSEGRGFAPSDEQYF	TGTGCCAGCAGCGAAGGGCGAGGGTTTGCCCCTAGTGACGAGCAGTACTTC
TRBV9	TRBJ2-3	once	.	CASSVESGTRWTDTQYF	TGTGCCAGCAGCGTAGAGAGCGGGACACGGTGGACAGATACGCAGTATTTT
TRBV20-1	TRBJ2-1	few	TRBD2	CSAALAGSYNEQFF	TGCAGTGCGGCACTAGCGGGTTCCTACAATGAGCAGTTCTTC
TRBV18	TRBJ2-7	.	TRBD2	CASSPPEGGILEQYF	TGTGCCAGCTCACCCCCGGAGGGAGGGATCCTCGAGCAGTACTTC
TRBV7-9	TRBJ2-1	.	TRBD1	CASSLPGTDRNEQFF	TGTGCCAGCAGCTTGCCCGGGACAGATAGGAATGAGCAGTTCTTC
TRBV7-2	TRBJ2-5	.	.	CASSLSRASETQYF	TGTGCCAGCAGCTTGAGCAGGGCTTCAGAGACCCAGTACTTC
TRBV4-1	TRBJ2-7	few	TRBD2	CASSQDLGLAGLHEQYF	TGCGCCAGCAGCCAAGATTTGGGACTAGCGGGACTCCACGAGCAGTACTTC
TRBV5-4	TRBJ2-1	few	.	CASSPADRSYNKQFF	TGTGCCAGCAGCCCCGCGGATCGCTCCTACAATAAGCAGTTCTTC
TRBV21-1	TRBJ2-1	.	.	CASTRGGEQFF	TGTGCCAGCACTCGGGGGGGTGAGCAGTTCTTC
TRBV7-6	TRBJ1-1	.	.	CASSLARGTEAFF	TGTGCCAGCAGCTTAGCAAGAGGGACTGAAGCTTTCTTT
TRBV7-9	TRBJ2-7	.	.	CASSSQRSPYEQYF	TGTGCCAGCAGCTCTCAGAGGAGCCCCTACGAGCAGTACTTC
TRBV14	TRBJ2-1	.	.	CASSQVSFRNEQFF	TGTGCCAGCAGCCAAGTGTCCTTTAGGAATGAGCAGTTCTTC
TRBV7-6	TRBJ2-5	.	.	CASTFSETVQETQYF	TGTGCCAGCACCTTTTCTGAGACCGTCCAAGAGACCCAGTACTTC
TRBV12-3/TRBV12-4	TRBJ1-2	.	TRBD1	CAGSLVAGGYGYTF	TGTGCCGGCAGTTTAGTCGCAGGGGGCTATGGCTACACCTTC
TRBV5-5	TRBJ1-3	few	TRBD1	CASSGGQYGNTIYF	TGTGCCAGCAGCGGGGGACAGTATGGAAACACCATATATTTT
TRBV4-1	TRBJ2-2	few	.	CASSPSGGGGELFF	TGCGCCAGCAGCCCCAGTGGGGGCGGCGGGGAGCTGTTTTTT
TRBV28	TRBJ1-5	many	.	CASRGGQSNQPQHF	TGTGCCAGCAGGGGTGGACAGAGCAATCAGCCCCAGCATTTT
TRBV15	TRBJ1-2	few	.	CATSREGHGIGYTF	TGTGCCACCAGCAGAGAGGGACACGGCATCGGCTACACCTTC
TRBV6-5	TRBJ2-7	.	.	CASSARRAFYEQYF	TGTGCCAGCAGTGCACGCAGGGCTTTCTACGAGCAGTACTTC
TRBV3-1	TRBJ2-7	.	TRBD2	CASGRGLYEQYF	TGTGCCAGCGGGAGGGGTCTCTACGAGCAGTACTTC
TRBV7-9	TRBJ2-7	.	.	CASTSPASFEQYF	TGTGCCAGCACCTCCCCCGCTAGTTTCGAGCAGTACTTC
TRBV5-6	TRBJ2-7	.	.	CASRMGLGPNYEQYF	TGTGCCAGCAGGATGGGGCTAGGGCCTAACTACGAGCAGTACTTC
TRBV20-1	TRBJ2-1	few	.	CSASHPGEASREQFF	TGCAGTGCTAGTCACCCGGGGGAGGCCTCGAGAGAGCAGTTCTTC
TRBV7-2	TRBJ2-3	.	.	CASSLGCPDAQYF	TGTGCCAGCAGCTTAGGCTGCCCAGATGCGCAGTATTTT
TRBV5-1	TRBJ2-1	.	.	CASRSSAAYNEQFF	TGCGCCAGCAGATCTAGCGCGGCATACAATGAGCAGTTCTTC
TRBV28	TRBJ2-1	few	.	CASSLSRKNEQFF	TGTGCCAGCAGTTTATCCCGGAAGAATGAGCAGTTCTTC
TRBV4-2	TRBJ1-3	.	.	CASSQVVRVDSGNTIYF	TGTGCCAGCAGCCAAGTCGTCAGGGTGGACTCTGGAAACACCATATATTTT
TRBV4-3	TRBJ2-1	.	.	CASSKNRGPMGAQEQFF	TGCGCCAGCTCTAAAAATAGGGGCCCCATGGGGGCACAGGAGCAGTTCTTC
TRBV7-9	TRBJ2-7	.	.	CASSLGGRGFEQYF	TGTGCCAGCAGCTTAGGGGGAAGGGGTTTCGAGCAGTACTTC
TRBV20-1	TRBJ2-5	many	TRBD2	CSARVLAGLGETQYF	TGCAGTGCTAGAGTGCTAGCGGGACTAGGGGAGACCCAGTACTTC
TRBV28	TRBJ2-5	.	.	CASSFWGAKTQYF	TGTGCCAGCAGTTTCTGGGGCGCGAAGACCCAGTACTTC
TRBV18	TRBJ2-1	few	TRBD2	CASSPQRENYEQFF	TGTGCCAGCTCACCACAGCGGGAGAACTATGAGCAGTTCTTC
TRBV20-1	TRBJ1-1	few	TRBD1	CSARDQGEGVNTEAFF	TGCAGTGCTAGAGATCAGGGGGAGGGGGTGAACACTGAAGCTTTCTTT
TRBV20-1	TRBJ2-7	.	TRBD2	CSARGGLAGATYEQYF	TGCAGTGCTAGAGGGGGACTAGCGGGGGCCACCTACGAGCAGTACTTC
TRBV3-1	TRBJ2-2	once	.	CASSQDHYTGELFF	TGTGCCAGCAGCCAAGACCACTACACCGGGGAGCTGTTTTTT
TRBV5-6	TRBJ1-2	.	TRBD1	CASSLGGQTIYGYTF	TGTGCCAGCAGCTTGGGGGGACAGACCATCTATGGCTACACCTTC
TRBV29-1	TRBJ2-5	many	.	CSVVYEQETQYF	TGCAGCGTTGTTTACGAGCAAGAGACCCAGTACTTC
TRBV6-6	TRBJ2-7	many	TRBD1	CASSPTGDEQYF	TGTGCCAGCAGTCCGACAGGGGACGAGCAGTACTTC
TRBV9	TRBJ2-1	once	TRBD2	CASSAPSGGGYNEQFF	TGTGCCAGCAGCGCCCCGAGCGGCGGGGGCTACAATGAGCAGTTCTTC
TRBV28	TRBJ1-2	.	.	CASSPFPDRLYGYTF	TGTGCCAGCAGCCCCTTTCCCGACAGGTTGTATGGCTACACCTTC
TRBV11-2	TRBJ2-2	.	.	CASSLVVPAGELFF	TGTGCCAGCAGCTTAGTAGTACCCGCCGGGGAGCTGTTTTTT
TRBV29-1	TRBJ2-5	many	.	CSVGLAGRETQYF	TGCAGCGTTGGTCTAGCTGGGCGAGAGACCCAGTACTTC
TRBV20-1	TRBJ1-5	.	TRBD1	CSARDETKTGGYSNQPQHF	TGCAGTGCTAGAGACGAAACTAAGACAGGGGGCTATAGCAATCAGCCCCAGCATTTT
TRBV20-1	TRBJ2-7	few	TRBD2	CSATREGREIDEQYF	TGCAGTGCGACCCGGGAGGGGCGGGAGATAGACGAGCAGTACTTC
TRBV2	TRBJ2-3	many	.	CASSEALRGRDTQYF	TGTGCCAGCAGTGAAGCGCTTAGGGGAAGAGATACGCAGTATTTT